These T cell receptor beta chains were read from a single sample in a study of HIV-infected patients and healthy controls. TCRdb reprocessed the 5' RACE reads with MiXCR, giving one entry per CDR3 protein. The sample carries about 11,000 distinct CDR3 sequences, less than 6.5% recorded once. Specimen: blood. The source is an adult in good health. The CDR3 runs from the conserved cysteine through the conserved F or W. The D gene is left open where the match is weak. Clone sizes are given selectively: once, few, many, or a class where the clone is expanded.

size	V	J	D	DNA	CDR3
many	TRBV7-9	TRBJ1-4	.	TGTGCCAGCAGTCGTGCGGGCAGGGTGGGTGAAAAACTGTTTTTT	CASSRAGRVGEKLFF
.	TRBV2	TRBJ2-3	.	TGTGCCAGCAGTGAGCCCGGTGGAAGCACAGATACGCAGTATTTT	CASSEPGGSTDTQYF
medium-sized	TRBV20-1	TRBJ1-5	.	TGCAGTGCTAGGTGGGGGAGCAATCAGCCCCAGCATTTT	CSARWGSNQPQHF
medium-sized	TRBV7-2	TRBJ1-4	.	TGTGCCAGCAGCTTAGGACCGAATAATGAAAAACTGTTTTTT	CASSLGPNNEKLFF
many	TRBV7-6	TRBJ2-1	TRBD1	TGTGCCAGCAGCTCGGACAGGGGATCCTACAATGAGCAGTTCTTC	CASSSDRGSYNEQFF
.	TRBV20-1	TRBJ1-2	TRBD1	TGCAGTGCTAAGAGGGTACAGGGGGCGGACTATGGCTACACCTTC	CSAKRVQGADYGYTF
few	TRBV12-3/TRBV12-4	TRBJ2-7	.	TGTGCCAGCAGTTTAGACCACTACGAGCAGTACTTC	CASSLDHYEQYF
many	TRBV11-2	TRBJ2-6	.	TGTGCCAGCAGCTTAGACTGGTCTGGGGCCAACGTCCTGACTTTC	CASSLDWSGANVLTF
medium-sized	TRBV27	TRBJ1-5	.	TGTGCCAGCAGTTCCCGACCGGGATCCAATCAGCCCCAGCATTTT	CASSSRPGSNQPQHF
many	TRBV20-1	TRBJ1-1	.	TGCAGTGCTGGGCGAGGGGGCACTGAAGCTTTCTTT	CSAGRGGTEAFF
many	TRBV24-1	TRBJ2-3	.	TGTGCCACCAGTGATTACCAAAATACGCAGTATTTT	CATSDYQNTQYF
medium-sized	TRBV5-6	TRBJ2-3	.	TGTGCCAGCAGCTCGGGACGGCACAGAGGTACGCAGTATTTT	CASSSGRHRGTQYF
few	TRBV7-2	TRBJ2-3	TRBD2	TGTGCCAGCAGCGTTAGCGGGGGGGACACAGATACGCAGTATTTT	CASSVSGGDTDTQYF
.	TRBV19	TRBJ1-5	.	TGTGCCTCTCGGCCGGGATATCAGCCCCAGCATTTT	CASRPGYQPQHF
medium-sized	TRBV11-2	TRBJ2-3	TRBD1	TGTGCCAGCAGCCGCGGGACAGGGATAGCAGATACGCAGTATTTT	CASSRGTGIADTQYF
.	TRBV2	TRBJ2-3	TRBD2	TGTGCCAGCAGTGAAGCGTCTTATAGCGGGGGATTCACAGATACGCAGTATTTT	CASSEASYSGGFTDTQYF
many	TRBV12-3/TRBV12-4	TRBJ2-1	.	TGTGCCAGCAGTTTTTTCCTCTCCCAAGGCAGTGAGCAGTTCTTC	CASSFFLSQGSEQFF
many	TRBV3-1	TRBJ1-1	.	TGTGCCAGCAGCTCCAAGGGGGGCTACACTGAAGCTTTCTTT	CASSSKGGYTEAFF
.	TRBV5-5	TRBJ2-1	TRBD1	TGTGCCAGCAGTTCTCACAGGGGCTTCCTTTACAATGAGCAGTTCTTC	CASSSHRGFLYNEQFF
medium-sized	TRBV11-2	TRBJ2-2	.	TGTGCCAGCAGCTTAGTTTCCACCGGGGAGCTGTTTTTT	CASSLVSTGELFF
many	TRBV27	TRBJ2-3	TRBD1	TGTGCCACCAAACGGACAGGGTTGACAGATACGCAGTATTTT	CATKRTGLTDTQYF
many	TRBV11-2	TRBJ2-3	.	TGTGCCAGCAGCCCCTTGAGAGGGGGGGGGGATACGCAGTATTTT	CASSPLRGGGDTQYF
medium-sized	TRBV3-1	TRBJ2-3	TRBD2	TGTGCCAGCAGCTCACTAAGCGGGGGCGCCAGGGATACGCAGTATTTT	CASSSLSGGARDTQYF
many	TRBV2	TRBJ1-1	.	TGTGCCAGCACAGGGCGGCTCACTGAAGCTTTCTTT	CASTGRLTEAFF
medium-sized	TRBV5-4	TRBJ2-5	.	TGTGCCAGCAAGGATCAGGGTCAAGAGACCCAGTACTTC	CASKDQGQETQYF
many	TRBV7-6	TRBJ1-1	.	TGTGCCAGCAGCCCCCAGGAGTACACTGAAGCTTTCTTT	CASSPQEYTEAFF